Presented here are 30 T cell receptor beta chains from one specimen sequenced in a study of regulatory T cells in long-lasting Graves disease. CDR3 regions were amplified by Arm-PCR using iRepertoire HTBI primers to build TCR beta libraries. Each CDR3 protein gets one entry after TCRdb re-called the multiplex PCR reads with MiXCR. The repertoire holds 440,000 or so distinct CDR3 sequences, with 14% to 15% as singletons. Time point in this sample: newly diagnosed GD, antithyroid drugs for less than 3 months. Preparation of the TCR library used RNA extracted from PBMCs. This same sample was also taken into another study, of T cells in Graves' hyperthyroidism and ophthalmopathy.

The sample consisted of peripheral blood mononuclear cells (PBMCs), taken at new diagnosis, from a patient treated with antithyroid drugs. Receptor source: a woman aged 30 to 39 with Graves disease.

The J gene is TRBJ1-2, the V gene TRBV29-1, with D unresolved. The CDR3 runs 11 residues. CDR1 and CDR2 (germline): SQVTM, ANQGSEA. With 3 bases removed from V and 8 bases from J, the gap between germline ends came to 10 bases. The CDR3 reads CSVDLGRGYTF. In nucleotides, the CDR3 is TGCAGCGTTGATCTGGGCCGGGGCTACACCTTC.

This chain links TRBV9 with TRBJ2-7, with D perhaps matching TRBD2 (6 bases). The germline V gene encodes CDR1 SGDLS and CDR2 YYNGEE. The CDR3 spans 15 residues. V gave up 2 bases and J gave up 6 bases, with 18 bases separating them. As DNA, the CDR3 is TGTGCCAGCAGCGTTAGTGAGCGGGCTTGGCGCGAGCAGTACTTC. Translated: CASSVSERAWREQYF.

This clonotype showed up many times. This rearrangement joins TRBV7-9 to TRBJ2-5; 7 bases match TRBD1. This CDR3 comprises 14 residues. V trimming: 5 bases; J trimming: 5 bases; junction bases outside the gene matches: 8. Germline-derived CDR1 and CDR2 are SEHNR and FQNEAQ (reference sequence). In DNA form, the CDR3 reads TGTGCCAGCAGCCTCCGACAGGGCTGGGAGACCCAGTACTTC. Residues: CASSLRQGWETQYF.

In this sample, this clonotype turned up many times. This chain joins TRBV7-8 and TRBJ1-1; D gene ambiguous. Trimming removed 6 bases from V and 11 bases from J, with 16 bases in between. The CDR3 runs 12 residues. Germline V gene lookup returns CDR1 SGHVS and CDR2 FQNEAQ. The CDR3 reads CASSPPAPVAFF. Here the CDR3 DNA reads TGTGCCAGCAGTCCTCCCGCGCCTGTCGCTTTCTTT.

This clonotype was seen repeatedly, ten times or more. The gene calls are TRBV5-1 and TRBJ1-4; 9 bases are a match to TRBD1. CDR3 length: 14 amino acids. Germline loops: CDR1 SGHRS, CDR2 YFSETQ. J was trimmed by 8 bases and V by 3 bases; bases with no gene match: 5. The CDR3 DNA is TGCGCCAGCAGCTCGGGACAGGGAAACGAAAAACTGTTTTTT. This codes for CASSSGQGNEKLFF. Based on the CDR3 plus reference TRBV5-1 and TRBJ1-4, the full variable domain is KAGVTQTPRYLIKTRGQQVTLSCSPISGHRSVSWYQQTPGQGLQFLFEYFSETQRNKGNFPGRFSGRQFSNSRSEMNVSTLELGDSALYLCASSSGQGNEKLFFGSGTQLSVL.

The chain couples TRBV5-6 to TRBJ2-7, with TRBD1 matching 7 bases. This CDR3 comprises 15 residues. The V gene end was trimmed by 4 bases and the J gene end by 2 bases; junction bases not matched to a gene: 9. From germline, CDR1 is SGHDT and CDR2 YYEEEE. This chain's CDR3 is CASSPVQGSTYEQYF. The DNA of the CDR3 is TGTGCCAGCAGCCCCGTACAGGGGTCAACCTACGAGCAGTACTTC.

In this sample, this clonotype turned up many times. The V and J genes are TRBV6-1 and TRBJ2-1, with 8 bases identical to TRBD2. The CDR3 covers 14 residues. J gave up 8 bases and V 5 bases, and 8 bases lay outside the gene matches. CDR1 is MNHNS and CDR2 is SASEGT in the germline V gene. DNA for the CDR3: TGTGCCAGCAGTCGTTGGACGGGAGGGGATGAGCAGTTCTTC. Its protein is CASSRWTGGDEQFF.

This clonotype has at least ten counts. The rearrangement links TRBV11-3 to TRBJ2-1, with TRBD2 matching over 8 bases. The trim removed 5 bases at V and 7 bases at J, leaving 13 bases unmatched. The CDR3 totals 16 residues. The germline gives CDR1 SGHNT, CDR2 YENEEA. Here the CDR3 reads CASSPSSREGLNEQFF. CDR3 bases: TGTGCCAGCAGCCCCTCTAGTCGGGAGGGCCTTAATGAGCAGTTCTTC.

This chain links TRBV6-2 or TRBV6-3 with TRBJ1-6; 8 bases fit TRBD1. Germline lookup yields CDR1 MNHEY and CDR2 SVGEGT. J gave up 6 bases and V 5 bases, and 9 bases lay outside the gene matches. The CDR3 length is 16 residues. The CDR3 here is CASSPSGQAFNSPLHF. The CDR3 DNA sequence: TGTGCCAGCAGTCCCTCGGGACAGGCCTTTAATTCACCCCTCCACTTT.

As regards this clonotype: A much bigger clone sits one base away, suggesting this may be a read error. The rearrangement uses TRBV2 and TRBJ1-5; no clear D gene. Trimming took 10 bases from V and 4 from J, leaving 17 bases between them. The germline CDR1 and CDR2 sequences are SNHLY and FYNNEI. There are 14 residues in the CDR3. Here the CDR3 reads CATSCGEINQPQHF. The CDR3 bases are TGTGCCACCTCCTGCGGGGAGATTAATCAGCCCCAGCATTTT.

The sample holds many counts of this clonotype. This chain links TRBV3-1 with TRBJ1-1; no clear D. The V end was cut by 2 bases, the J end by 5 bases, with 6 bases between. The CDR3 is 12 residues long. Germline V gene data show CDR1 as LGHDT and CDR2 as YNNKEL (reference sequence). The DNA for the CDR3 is TGTGCCAGCAGCCAATTTGGGACTGAAGCTTTCTTT. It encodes CASSQFGTEAFF.

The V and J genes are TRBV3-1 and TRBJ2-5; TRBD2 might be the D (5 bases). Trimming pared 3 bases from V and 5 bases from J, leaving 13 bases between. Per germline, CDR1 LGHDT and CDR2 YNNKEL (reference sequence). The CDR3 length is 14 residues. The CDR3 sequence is CASSHKRAVETQYF. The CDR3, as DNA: TGTGCCAGCAGCCATAAGAGGGCCGTGGAGACCCAGTACTTC.

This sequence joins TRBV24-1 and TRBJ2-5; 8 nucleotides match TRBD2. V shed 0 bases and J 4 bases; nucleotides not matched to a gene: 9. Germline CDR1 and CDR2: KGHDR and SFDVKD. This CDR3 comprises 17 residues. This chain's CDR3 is CATSDLGQAGARETQYF. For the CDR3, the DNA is TGTGCCACCAGTGATTTGGGCCAAGCGGGAGCACGAGAGACCCAGTACTTC.

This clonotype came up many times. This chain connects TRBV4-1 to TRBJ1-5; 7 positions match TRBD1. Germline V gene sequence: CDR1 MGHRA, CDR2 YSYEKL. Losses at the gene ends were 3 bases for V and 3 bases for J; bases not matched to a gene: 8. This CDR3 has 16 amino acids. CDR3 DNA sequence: TGCGCCAGCAGCCAGACGGACAGGAGAGTCAATCAGCCCCAGCATTTT. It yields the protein CASSQTDRRVNQPQHF.

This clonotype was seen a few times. The CDR3 region has the DNA TGTGCCAGCAGCGTGTCGAGTGGGGTTGACGAGCAGTACTTC. It translates to CASSVSSGVDEQYF. J is TRBJ2-7 and V is TRBV9; D ambiguous. V gave up 2 bases and J gave up 5 bases, with 14 bases separating them. The CDR3 runs to 14 residues. The V gene's germline CDR1 is SGDLS and CDR2 YYNGEE.

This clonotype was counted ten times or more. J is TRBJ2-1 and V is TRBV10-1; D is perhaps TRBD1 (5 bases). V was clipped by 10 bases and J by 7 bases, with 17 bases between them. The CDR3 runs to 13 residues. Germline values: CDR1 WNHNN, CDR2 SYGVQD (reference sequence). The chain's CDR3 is CATQGYVSNEQFF. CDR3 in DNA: TGCGCCACCCAGGGTTACGTGTCGAATGAGCAGTTCTTC.

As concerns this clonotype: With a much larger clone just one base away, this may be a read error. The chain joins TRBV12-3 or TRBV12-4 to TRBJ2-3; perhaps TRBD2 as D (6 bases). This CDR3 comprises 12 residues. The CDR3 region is CASGLQTRTQYF. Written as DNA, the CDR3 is TGTGCCAGCGGTTTACAGACTAGAACGCAGTATTTT.

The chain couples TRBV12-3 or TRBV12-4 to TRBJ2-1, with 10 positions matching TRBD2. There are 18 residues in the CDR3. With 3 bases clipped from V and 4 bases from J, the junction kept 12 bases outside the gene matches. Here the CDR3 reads CASSFQVKLAGLYNEQFF. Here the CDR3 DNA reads TGTGCCAGCAGTTTTCAAGTAAAACTAGCGGGACTGTACAATGAGCAGTTCTTC.

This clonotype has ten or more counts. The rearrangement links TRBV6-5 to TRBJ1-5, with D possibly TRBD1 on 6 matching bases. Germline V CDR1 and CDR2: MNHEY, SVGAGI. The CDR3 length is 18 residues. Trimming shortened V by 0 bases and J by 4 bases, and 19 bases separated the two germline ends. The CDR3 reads CASSYSTDRINPNQPQHF. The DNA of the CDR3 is TGTGCCAGCAGTTACTCGACTGACAGGATAAATCCTAATCAGCCCCAGCATTTT.

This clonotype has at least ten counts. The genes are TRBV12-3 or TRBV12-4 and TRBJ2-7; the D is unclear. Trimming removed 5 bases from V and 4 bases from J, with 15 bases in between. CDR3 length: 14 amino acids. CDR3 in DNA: TGTGCCAGCAGTCCTCCCCGGTTGAGTTACGAGCAGTACTTC. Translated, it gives CASSPPRLSYEQYF.

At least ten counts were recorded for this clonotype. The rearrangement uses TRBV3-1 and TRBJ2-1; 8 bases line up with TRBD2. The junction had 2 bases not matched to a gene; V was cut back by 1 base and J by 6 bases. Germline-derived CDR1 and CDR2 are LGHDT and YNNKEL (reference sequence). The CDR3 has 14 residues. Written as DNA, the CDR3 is TGTGCCAGCAGCCAAGGCCTAGCGGGCAATGAGCAGTTCTTC. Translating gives CASSQGLAGNEQFF.

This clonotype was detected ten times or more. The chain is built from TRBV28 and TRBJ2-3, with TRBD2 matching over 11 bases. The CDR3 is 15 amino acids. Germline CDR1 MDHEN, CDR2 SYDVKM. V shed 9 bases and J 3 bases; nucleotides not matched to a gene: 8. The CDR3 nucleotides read TGTGCCAGTATTGATAGCGGGAGGGGGACAGATACGCAGTATTTT. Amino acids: CASIDSGRGTDTQYF.

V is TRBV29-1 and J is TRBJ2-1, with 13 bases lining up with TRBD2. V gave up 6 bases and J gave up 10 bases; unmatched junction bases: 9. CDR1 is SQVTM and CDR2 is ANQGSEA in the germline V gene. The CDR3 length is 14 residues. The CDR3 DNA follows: TGCAGCGTGAGGACTAGCGGGAGAGGCTACGAGCAGTTCTTC. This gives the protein CSVRTSGRGYEQFF.

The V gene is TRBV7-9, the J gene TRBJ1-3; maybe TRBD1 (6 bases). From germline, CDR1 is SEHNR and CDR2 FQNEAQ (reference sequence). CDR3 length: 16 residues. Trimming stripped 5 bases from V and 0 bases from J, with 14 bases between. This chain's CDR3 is CASSDGTWGSGNTIYF. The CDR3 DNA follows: TGTGCCAGCAGCGACGGGACATGGGGCTCTGGAAACACCATATATTTT.

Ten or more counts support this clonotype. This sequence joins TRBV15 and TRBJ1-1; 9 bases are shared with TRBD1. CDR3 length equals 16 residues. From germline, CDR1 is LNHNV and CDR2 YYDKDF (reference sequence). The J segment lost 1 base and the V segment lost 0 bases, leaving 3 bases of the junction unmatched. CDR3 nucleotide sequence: TGTGCCACCAGCAGAGATGGGGGACAGGGGAACACTGAAGCTTTCTTT. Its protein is CATSRDGGQGNTEAFF.

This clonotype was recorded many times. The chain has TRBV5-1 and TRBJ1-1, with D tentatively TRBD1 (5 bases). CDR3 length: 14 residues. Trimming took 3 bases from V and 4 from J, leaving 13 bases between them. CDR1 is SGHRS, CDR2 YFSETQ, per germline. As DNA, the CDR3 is TGCGCCAGCAGCTATGCCCGGGGGTTCACTGAAGCTTTCTTT. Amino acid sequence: CASSYARGFTEAFF.

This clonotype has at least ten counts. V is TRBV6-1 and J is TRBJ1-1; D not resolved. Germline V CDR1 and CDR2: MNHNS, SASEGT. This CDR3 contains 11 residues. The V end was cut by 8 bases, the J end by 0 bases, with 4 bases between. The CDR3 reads CASVMNTEAFF. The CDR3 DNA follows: TGTGCCAGCGTTATGAACACTGAAGCTTTCTTT.

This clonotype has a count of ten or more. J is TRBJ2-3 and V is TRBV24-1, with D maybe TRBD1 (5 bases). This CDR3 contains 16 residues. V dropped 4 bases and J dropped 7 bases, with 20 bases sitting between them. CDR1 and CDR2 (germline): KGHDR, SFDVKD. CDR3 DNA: TGTGCCACCAGTGACCCAGGGCAGGGTTCCATACATACGCAGTATTTT. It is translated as CATSDPGQGSIHTQYF.

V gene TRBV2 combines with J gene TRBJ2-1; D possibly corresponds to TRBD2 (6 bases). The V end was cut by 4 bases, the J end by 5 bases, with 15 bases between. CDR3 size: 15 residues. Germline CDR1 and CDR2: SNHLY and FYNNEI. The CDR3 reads CASSGGEAVHNEQFF. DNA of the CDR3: TGTGCCAGCAGTGGGGGGGAGGCGGTCCACAATGAGCAGTTCTTC.

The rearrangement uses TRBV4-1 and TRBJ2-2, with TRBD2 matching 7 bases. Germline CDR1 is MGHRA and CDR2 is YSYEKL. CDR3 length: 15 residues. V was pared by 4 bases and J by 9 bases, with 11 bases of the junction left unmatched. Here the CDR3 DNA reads TGCGCCAGCAGCCTCGGGGGGACTACTAGCAGGGAGCTGTTTTTT. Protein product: CASSLGGTTSRELFF.